These T cell receptor beta chains were read from a single sample in a study of cytomegalovirus exposure and HLA in healthy donors. The table came from immunoSEQ multiplex PCR; TCRdb's copy has only in-frame clones and leaves some out. The sample has 150,000 to 200,000 clones; around 85% are singletons. Sequences were obtained from PBMCs. Receptors originate from a man aged 18 to 29 in good health and CMV-seronegative. Each CDR3 is given with its conserved first and last residue. D genes are given only for firm matches.

D gene | V gene | CDR3 protein
. | TRBV9 | CASSVEPVGRQETQYF
. | TRBV11-2 | CASSLRSSYNSPLHF
TRBD2 | TRBV6-1 | CASRIGLDNRQYF
. | TRBV28 | CASSWGGPNNQPQHF
. | TRBV4-3 | CASSQEPAPRQAGEKLFF
TRBD1 | TRBV10-3 | CAIRAGTGNHYGYTF
TRBD2 | TRBV9 | CASSVDPSGGTYEQYF
. | TRBV29-1 | CSGSPGDTEAFF
TRBD2 | TRBV19 | CASRLAGGTDTQYF
. | TRBV6-1 | CASRTEQGGTEAFF
TRBD2 | TRBV27 | CASSTGLAGRYEQYF
. | TRBV19 | CASTRGVGEAFF
. | TRBV7-9 | CASSFTGLFTQYF
. | TRBV6-6 | CASRFRGDQPQHF
TRBD1 | TRBV7-9 | CASSSIGQDPFKHEQYF
. | TRBV6-5 | CASSSAVLDTQYF
. | TRBV27 | CASSPPGDNSPLHF
. | TRBV28 | CASLLSGANVLTF
TRBD1 | TRBV28 | CASSLPTDRDEQYF
. | TRBV28 | CASSFKSRDTPLYGYTF
TRBD2 | TRBV19 | CASSIAGGIYNEQFF
. | TRBV5-4 | CASSLVGTPNYGYTF
. | TRBV5-4 | CASSLAGLNYGYTF
. | TRBV9 | CASSVEGENTEAFF
TRBD1 | TRBV5-1 | CASSPGQGNQPQHF
. | TRBV7-9 | CASSYGGADAFF
TRBD1 | TRBV2 | CASGIRTGALGSPLHF
. | TRBV2 | CASIRGLGEKLFF
. | TRBV7-9 | CASTTAGQRELFF
. | TRBV2 | CASSEEGYGKNIQYF